This TCR beta chain is drawn from a study of graft-versus-host responses after intestinal transplantation. In the case of this clone: Its cognate antigen is unknown. At one end the junction does not follow the germline gene, possibly because of a read error.

Germline V gene data show CDR1 as MNHEY and CDR2 as SVGAGI. This CDR3 has 13 residues. The data were produced by immunoSEQ multiplex PCR, yet TCRdb's version contains in-frame clones alone and is incomplete. The profile shows approximately 100,000 clones, roughly 88% of them singletons. This receptor was obtained from a human donor who received an intestinal transplant. The chain links TRBV6-5 to TRBJ1-2, with D unclear. Material: unstimulated CD4+ T cells sorted from spleen or lymph node cells, obtained before intestinal transplant. The CDR3 sequence: CASSYGGFYGHTF. DNA for the CDR3: TGTGCCAGCAGTTACGGCGGCTTCTATGGCCACACCTTC.